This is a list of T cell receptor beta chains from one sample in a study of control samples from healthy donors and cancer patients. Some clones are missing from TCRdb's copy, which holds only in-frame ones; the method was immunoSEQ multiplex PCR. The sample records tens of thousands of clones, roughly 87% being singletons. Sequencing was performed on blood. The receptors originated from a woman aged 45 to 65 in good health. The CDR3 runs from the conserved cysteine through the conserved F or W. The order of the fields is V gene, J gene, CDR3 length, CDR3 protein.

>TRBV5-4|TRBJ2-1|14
CASSRGRAYNEQFF
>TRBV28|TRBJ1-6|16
CASYPDIGLSNSPLHF
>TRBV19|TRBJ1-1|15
CASSGAGAPNTEAFF
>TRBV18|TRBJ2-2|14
CASSPKGFAGELFF
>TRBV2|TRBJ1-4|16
CASSGPDRATNEKLFF
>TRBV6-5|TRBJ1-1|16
CASSYGTGLFNTEAFF
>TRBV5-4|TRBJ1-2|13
CASRSGRGYGYTF
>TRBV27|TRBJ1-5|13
CASSLRENQPQHF
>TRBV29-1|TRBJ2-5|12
CSVKGFAETQYF
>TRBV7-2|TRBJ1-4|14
CASSLVTGGEKLFF
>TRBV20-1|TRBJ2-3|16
CSATDISGRRTDTQYF
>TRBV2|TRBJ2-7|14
CASSGTSGRSEQYF
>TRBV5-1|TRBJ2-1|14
CASSEIDKGSEQFF
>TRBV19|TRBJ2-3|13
CASSISGTDTQYF
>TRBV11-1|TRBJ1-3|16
CASSAPGGPSGNTIYF
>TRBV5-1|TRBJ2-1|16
CASSLDGGWMDNEQFF
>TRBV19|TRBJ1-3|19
CASSLPPFDLRSSGNTIYF
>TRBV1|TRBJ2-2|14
CTSSQEGGGGELFF
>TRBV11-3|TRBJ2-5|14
CASSLGQGKETQYF
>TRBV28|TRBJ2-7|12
CASSIVSYEQYF
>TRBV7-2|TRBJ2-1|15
CASSLIGLAYNEQFF
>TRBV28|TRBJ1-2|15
CASRGQGIANYGYTF